The rows below give T cell receptor beta chains drawn from one sample of a study. TCRdb re-called the multiplex PCR reads through MiXCR, storing one row per CDR3 protein. The table includes about 680 distinct CDR3 sequences, around 28% detected once. Sequencing was carried out using tumor-infiltrating naive CD4+ T cells sorted from the breast tumor. Source of these receptors: a female donor with breast cancer. Both conserved end residues are part of each CDR3. The D gene is left open where the match is weak. Part of the rows lack a size; the others show once, few, many or a class for expanded clones.

cdr3_aa,cdr3_nt,clone_size,d_call,v_call,j_call
CASSLFSNYGYTF,TGTGCCAGCAGTTTATTTAGTAACTATGGCTACACCTTC,large,.,TRBV12-3/TRBV12-4,TRBJ1-2
CASRARQYDYTF,TGTGCCAGCAGGGCCCGACAGTATGACTACACCTTC,.,.,TRBV12-3/TRBV12-4,TRBJ1-2
CAGRSRLHGYTF,TGTGCCGGCAGGAGCCGGCTCCATGGCTACACCTTC,.,.,TRBV12-3/TRBV12-4,TRBJ1-2
CASTNEQGDGYTF,TGTGCCAGCACTAACGAGCAGGGTGATGGCTACACCTTC,few,.,TRBV12-3/TRBV12-4,TRBJ1-2
CASSLLANYGYTF,TGTGCCAGCAGTTTATTAGCTAACTATGGCTACACCTTC,few,.,TRBV12-3/TRBV12-4,TRBJ1-2
CASSYPGTANYGYTF,TGTGCCAGCAGTTACCCAGGGACAGCAAACTATGGCTACACCTTC,large,TRBD1,TRBV12-3/TRBV12-4,TRBJ1-2
CAIHPRRDRGDYGYTF,TGTGCTATTCACCCTCGTCGGGACAGGGGTGACTATGGCTACACCTTC,hyperexpanded,TRBD1,TRBV12-5,TRBJ1-2
CASSLNRGAGYTF,TGTGCCAGCAGTTTAAACAGGGGAGCTGGCTACACCTTC,medium-sized,TRBD1,TRBV12-3/TRBV12-4,TRBJ1-2
CASSWDGSVDGYTF,TGTGCCAGCAGTTGGGACGGTTCTGTTGATGGCTACACCTTC,.,.,TRBV12-3/TRBV12-4,TRBJ1-2
CASSRTITGKTYYGYTF,TGTGCCAGCAGTCGAACGATTACAGGGAAAACGTACTATGGCTACACCTTC,medium-sized,.,TRBV12-3/TRBV12-4,TRBJ1-2
CASSLGGAYGYTF,TGTGCCAGCAGCTTAGGCGGGGCATATGGCTACACCTTC,medium-sized,.,TRBV11-3,TRBJ1-2
CASSTGTEQLCYAF,TGTGCCAGCAGCACCGGGACAGAGCAACTATGCTACGCCTTC,.,TRBD1,TRBV12-3/TRBV12-4,TRBJ1-2
CASSLLATSEYGYTF,TGTGCCAGCAGTTTACTGGCTACAAGCGAATATGGCTACACCTTC,medium-sized,.,TRBV12-3/TRBV12-4,TRBJ1-2
CASSFRDSPGYGYTF,TGTGCCAGCAGCTTCCGGGACTCCCCAGGGTATGGCTACACCTTC,large,.,TRBV12-3/TRBV12-4,TRBJ1-2
CASTIQGNGYTF,TGTGCCAGCACTATACAGGGGAACGGCTACACCTTC,.,TRBD1,TRBV12-3/TRBV12-4,TRBJ1-2
CASSPGTGDGYTF,TGTGCCAGCAGCCCCGGGACAGGGGATGGCTACACCTTC,large,TRBD1,TRBV12-3/TRBV12-4,TRBJ1-2
CAAVEIAYGYTF,TGTGCAGCAGTAGAAATAGCTTATGGCTACACCTTC,.,.,TRBV12-3/TRBV12-4,TRBJ1-2
CASKQGHSNYGYTF,TGTGCCAGCAAACAGGGACACTCCAACTATGGCTACACCTTC,large,.,TRBV12-3/TRBV12-4,TRBJ1-2
CASSLSNLRNYGYTF,TGTGCCAGCAGTTTGTCAAACCTTCGGAACTATGGCTACACCTTC,.,.,TRBV12-3/TRBV12-4,TRBJ1-2
CASSLVGDRYTF,TGTGCCAGCAGTTTAGTCGGGGACAGGTACACCTTC,large,TRBD1,TRBV12-3/TRBV12-4,TRBJ1-2
CASSPGTVQGYTF,TGTGCCAGCAGTCCCGGGACAGTGCAGGGCTACACCTTC,large,TRBD1,TRBV12-3/TRBV12-4,TRBJ1-2
CASSVQGSYGYTF,TGTGCCAGCAGTGTACAGGGGAGCTATGGCTACACCTTC,medium-sized,TRBD1,TRBV12-3/TRBV12-4,TRBJ1-2
CASSYYRAYGYTF,TGTGCCAGCAGTTATTACAGGGCATATGGCTACACCTTC,.,.,TRBV12-3/TRBV12-4,TRBJ1-2
CASSPTGAGYTF,TGTGCCAGCAGTCCTACAGGGGCTGGCTACACCTTC,hyperexpanded,TRBD1,TRBV12-3/TRBV12-4,TRBJ1-2
CASRPDGYQGYTF,TGTGCCAGCAGGCCGGACGGATATCAAGGCTACACCTTC,medium-sized,.,TRBV12-3/TRBV12-4,TRBJ1-2
CVSSDRQGYGCTF,.,.,.,TRBV12-3/TRBV12-4,TRBJ1-2
CASSLRAVDGYTF,TGTGCCAGCAGTTTAAGAGCGGTGGATGGCTACACCTTC,large,.,TRBV12-3/TRBV12-4,TRBJ1-2
CASSPVSTAGYTF,TGTGCCAGCAGTCCAGTGTCAACCGCCGGCTACACCTTC,medium-sized,.,TRBV12-3/TRBV12-4,TRBJ1-2
CASSLGMPYTF,TGTGCCAGCAGTTTAGGTATGCCCTACACCTTC,medium-sized,.,TRBV12-3/TRBV12-4,TRBJ1-2
CASSFRVNYGYTF,TGTGCCAGCAGTTTTAGGGTTAACTATGGCTACACCTTC,many,.,TRBV12-3/TRBV12-4,TRBJ1-2
CASRRPRDSLGYTF,TGTGCCAGCAGGAGGCCTCGGGACAGCCTAGGCTACACCTTC,.,TRBD1,TRBV12-3/TRBV12-4,TRBJ1-2
CASSLRQGLLGYTF,TGTGCCAGCAGTTTAAGACAGGGTCTTTTGGGCTACACCTTC,large,TRBD1,TRBV12-3/TRBV12-4,TRBJ1-2
CASSLGIGPTF,TGCGCCAGCAGCTTGGGTATCGGTCCCACCTTC,.,.,TRBV12-3/TRBV12-4,TRBJ1-2
CASSFGQTCYTF,TGTGCCAGCAGCTTCGGACAGACCTGCTACACCTTC,.,.,TRBV12-3/TRBV12-4,TRBJ1-2
CASSSGESDYGYTF,TGTGCCAGTAGTTCCGGGGAATCTGACTATGGCTACACCTTC,once,.,TRBV12-3/TRBV12-4,TRBJ1-2
CASSSRVGYTF,TGTGCCAGCAGTTCGAGGGTCGGCTACACCTTC,few,.,TRBV12-3/TRBV12-4,TRBJ1-2
CASSLRGQGYTF,TGTGCCAGCAGTTTAAGAGGGCAAGGCTACACCTTC,.,.,TRBV12-3/TRBV12-4,TRBJ1-2
CASSDGPAYGAYGYTF,TGTGCCAGCAGTGACGGCCCTGCCTATGGGGCCTATGGCTACACCTTC,medium-sized,.,TRBV12-3/TRBV12-4,TRBJ1-2
CASSLRRRANYGYTF,TGTGCCAGCAGTTTGAGGCGGAGAGCTAACTATGGCTACACCTTC,large,.,TRBV12-3/TRBV12-4,TRBJ1-2
CASSLQGSYGYTF,TGTGCCAGCAGTCTCCAGGGGTCCTATGGCTACACCTTC,medium-sized,.,TRBV12-3/TRBV12-4,TRBJ1-2
CASSRGGRWGYTF,TGTGCCAGCAGCCGGGGAGGACGTTGGGGCTACACCTTC,medium-sized,.,TRBV12-3/TRBV12-4,TRBJ1-2
CASSYVPFRHGYTF,TGCGCCAGCAGTTACGTCCCATTTCGCCATGGCTACACCTTC,.,.,TRBV12-3/TRBV12-4,TRBJ1-2
CASSRTGLRRSGYTF,TGTGCCAGCAGCCGAACGGGACTCAGGAGATCTGGCTACACCTTC,large,.,TRBV12-3/TRBV12-4,TRBJ1-2
CASRFYRAYGYTF,TGTGCCAGCAGATTTTACAGGGCATATGGCTACACCTTC,.,.,TRBV12-3/TRBV12-4,TRBJ1-2
CASVIGSGYTF,TGTGCCAGCGTAATCGGGTCTGGCTACACCTTC,hyperexpanded,.,TRBV12-3/TRBV12-4,TRBJ1-2
CASRRGNYGYTF,TGTGCCAGCAGACGGGGAAACTATGGCTACACCTTC,medium-sized,.,TRBV12-3/TRBV12-4,TRBJ1-2
CASSLVMNYGYTF,TGTGCCAGCAGTTTAGTTATGAACTATGGCTACACCTTC,.,.,TRBV12-3/TRBV12-4,TRBJ1-2
CASSHRGDTEAFF,TGTGCCAGCAGCCACCGAGGGGACACTGAAGCTTTCTTT,few,.,TRBV12-3/TRBV12-4,TRBJ1-1
CASSQDRAYGYTF,TGTGCCAGCAGCCAAGACAGGGCGTATGGCTACACCTTC,medium-sized,TRBD1,TRBV12-3/TRBV12-4,TRBJ1-2
CASSFDARYYYTF,TGTGCCAGCAGTTTCGATGCGCGGTATTACTACACCTTC,medium-sized,.,TRBV12-3/TRBV12-4,TRBJ1-2
CASSPTGQYGYTF,TGTGCCAGCAGCCCTACCGGACAGTATGGCTACACCTTC,many,.,TRBV12-3/TRBV12-4,TRBJ1-2
CASSLAAESYTF,TGTGCCAGCAGTTTAGCGGCAGAGAGCTACACCTTC,hyperexpanded,.,TRBV12-3/TRBV12-4,TRBJ1-2
CASTNAGYGYTF,TGTGCCAGCACTAACGCCGGGTATGGCTACACCTTC,medium-sized,.,TRBV12-3/TRBV12-4,TRBJ1-2